A single T cell receptor (beta chain) is shown here with its context. This sample was included in a study of regulatory T cells in long-lasting Graves disease. Germline loops: CDR1 SGHAT, CDR2 FQNNGV. The V gene end was trimmed by 5 bases and the J gene end by 5 bases; junction bases not matched to a gene: 10. The CDR3 runs to 16 residues. Time point reported: newly diagnosed GD, antithyroid drugs for less than 3 months. The TCR library was made from RNA that had been extracted from PBMCs in TRIzol. Sequencing libraries for TCR beta were prepared with iRepertoire HTBI primers and Arm-PCR of CDR3 regions. TCRdb re-derived calls from the multiplex PCR reads in MiXCR, one entry per CDR3 protein. This table has approximately 350,000 distinct CDR3 sequences, about 10% appearing once. The data also belong to a second study, concerning T cells in Graves' hyperthyroidism and ophthalmopathy. That investigation notes: Graves' hyperthyroidism was deemed stable absent ophthalmopathy progression within 18 months. Among the patients, aged 18 to 65, hyperthyroidism was newly diagnosed and had lasted under 2 months. In simple terms, a model built on 13 V-J features told ophthalmopathy apart from stable hyperthyroidism.

Source: peripheral blood mononuclear cells (PBMCs), taken at new diagnosis, from a patient treated with antithyroid drugs. This sequence was found in a woman under 30 with Graves disease. The chain carries TRBV11-2 and TRBJ2-7, with 12 bases lining up with TRBD2. The CDR3 sequence is CASSPSGRAGRHEQYF. CDR3 DNA sequence: TGTGCCAGCAGCCCTAGCGGGAGGGCCGGCCGACACGAGCAGTACTTC.